One and the same sample provided the 17 T cell receptor beta chains below, sequenced in a study of graft-versus-host responses after intestinal transplantation. The assay was immunoSEQ multiplex PCR, and TCRdb's table has in-frame clones only and misses some. The profile shows roughly 12,000 clones, about 83% of them singletons. This specimen was PBMCs, taken about 130 days after transplant. These receptors were collected from a human patient who received an intestinal transplant, so some T cells may come from the graft donor.

V and J are TRBV27 and TRBJ2-1, with 8 bases that match TRBD2. Germline-derived CDR1 and CDR2 are MNHEY and SMNVEV (reference sequence). The CDR3 runs 16 residues. J lost 4 bases, V lost 2 bases, and 7 bases had no gene match. The CDR3 reads CASSLGSGGVYNEQFF. CDR3 in DNA: TGTGCCAGCAGTTTAGGAAGCGGGGGAGTATACAATGAGCAGTTCTTC.

The chain combines TRBV2 with TRBJ2-7; 12 positions match TRBD2. V lost 6 bases, J lost 3 bases, and 6 bases stayed unmatched. CDR1 is SNHLY and CDR2 is FYNNEI in the germline V gene. The CDR3 totals 15 residues. CDR3 sequence: CASSPTSGSVYEQYF. Written as DNA, the CDR3 is TGTGCCAGCAGCCCGACTAGCGGGAGTGTCTACGAGCAGTACTTC. Full variable domain (missing parts from reference TRBV2 and TRBJ2-7): EPEVTQTPSHQVTQMGQEVILRCVPISNHLYFYWYRQILGQKVEFLVSFYNNEISEKSEIFDDQFSVERPDGSNFTLKIRSTKLEDSAMYFCASSPTSGSVYEQYFGPGTRLTVT.

The J gene is TRBJ1-4, the V gene TRBV19; 9 bases are a match to TRBD1. The germline V gene has CDR1 LNHDA and CDR2 SQIVND (reference sequence). V shed 5 bases and J 4 bases; nucleotides not matched to a gene: 11. The CDR3 loop spans 17 amino acids. The CDR3 spells CASSPPPGTGINEKLFF. As DNA, the CDR3 is TGTGCCAGTAGTCCTCCCCCCGGGACAGGGATTAATGAAAAACTGTTTTTT.

The chain combines TRBV6-1 with TRBJ2-7; 7 bases fit TRBD1. The CDR3 runs 13 residues. The germline gives CDR1 MNHNS, CDR2 SASEGT. The V segment lost 6 bases and the J segment 6 bases; nucleotides outside the gene matches: 8. This CDR3 reads CASRENTGVEQYF. The CDR3 DNA reads as TGTGCCAGCAGGGAAAATACAGGGGTCGAGCAGTACTTC.

This chain connects TRBV14 to TRBJ2-7; D is ambiguous. Germline V gene lookup returns CDR1 SGHDN and CDR2 FVKESK. The CDR3 spans 15 residues. V gave up 0 bases and J gave up 2 bases, with 11 bases separating them. Here the CDR3 DNA reads TGTGCCAGCAGCCAAGATGGATTAGCAGCCTACGAGCAGTACTTC. Its translation: CASSQDGLAAYEQYF.

This clone was observed a handful of times. This rearrangement joins TRBV7-9 to TRBJ1-3, with a possible D match to TRBD1 (6 bases). Germline CDR1 and CDR2: SEHNR and FQNEAQ (reference sequence). The CDR3 covers 16 residues. Trimming cost V 4 bases and J 0 bases, with 13 bases left between them. The CDR3, as DNA: TGTGCCAGCAGCTCAGGACAGCCTCTCTCTGGAAACACCATATATTTT. Protein product: CASSSGQPLSGNTIYF.

The rearrangement uses TRBV19 and TRBJ2-1; 8 nucleotides match TRBD1. The CDR3 sequence is 13 residues long. Germline V CDR1 and CDR2: LNHDA, SQIVND (reference sequence). V was clipped by 4 bases and J by 9 bases; unmatched bases: 5. The chain's CDR3 is CASSTGQGSEQFF. The CDR3 nucleotides read TGTGCCAGTAGTACTGGACAGGGCAGTGAGCAGTTCTTC.

The gene calls are TRBV15 and TRBJ2-3; tentatively, D is TRBD1 or TRBD2 (5 bases each). V lost 1 base and J 3 bases, leaving 5 bases between the germline ends. The CDR3 is 13 residues long. The V gene's germline CDR1 is LNHNV and CDR2 YYDKDF (reference sequence). CDR3 region: CATSRGGTDTQYF. The CDR3 nucleotides are TGTGCCACCAGCAGAGGGGGGACAGATACGCAGTATTTT.

The chain uses TRBV4-2 and TRBJ2-7; D is undetermined. Trimming took off 0 bases at V and 0 bases at J, with 9 bases between the two ends. Germline V CDR1 and CDR2: LGHNA, YNFKEQ. This CDR3 has 15 amino acids. Here the CDR3 reads CASSQEVGSSYEQYF. For the CDR3, the DNA is TGTGCCAGCAGCCAAGAGGTGGGCTCCTCCTACGAGCAGTACTTC.

The genes are TRBV2 and TRBJ2-5, with 8 bases fitting TRBD1. The length of the CDR3 is 15 residues. J gave up 5 bases and V 7 bases, and 12 bases lay outside the gene matches. In germline, CDR1 is SNHLY, CDR2 FYNNEI. The DNA for the CDR3 is TGTGCCAGCACTCCAGGGGGCCATAGTACGGAGACCCAGTACTTC. This encodes CASTPGGHSTETQYF.

As to this clone: The sample carries other DNA sequences with the same CDR3. The V gene is TRBV15, the J gene TRBJ2-2; 12 nucleotides agree with TRBD1. CDR1 LNHNV and CDR2 YYDKDF come from the germline V gene (reference sequence). The CDR3 covers 18 residues. Trimming at V came to 1 base and at J to 2 bases, leaving 5 bases not matched to a gene. The CDR3, as DNA: TGTGCCACCAGCAGAGGTGGGACAGGGGGCTTTAACACCGGGGAGCTGTTTTTT. Its translation: CATSRGGTGGFNTGELFF.

This clone has only a few counts. The chain links TRBV9 to TRBJ2-4; TRBD1 agrees at 9 bases. Looked up from germline, CDR1 is SGDLS and CDR2 is YYNGEE. The trim removed 3 bases at V and 8 bases at J, leaving 9 bases unmatched. The CDR3 extends over 15 amino acids. The CDR3 sequence: CASSAWGDRVDIQYF. The CDR3 DNA reads as TGTGCCAGCAGCGCCTGGGGGGACAGGGTGGACATTCAGTACTTC.

This clone was detected a few times. This chain uses TRBV19 with TRBJ2-7; 10 nucleotides match TRBD1. From germline, CDR1 is LNHDA and CDR2 SQIVND (reference sequence). The length of the CDR3 is 14 residues. With V trimmed by 6 bases and J by 4 bases, 6 bases remained unmatched. CDR3 sequence: CASSSTGGFYEQYF. Here the CDR3 DNA reads TGTGCCAGTAGCTCGACAGGGGGCTTTTACGAGCAGTACTTC.

This rearrangement joins TRBV15 to TRBJ2-2; TRBD2 matches at 8 bases. Trimming took 1 base from V and 3 from J; bases not matched to a gene: 4. The CDR3 extends over 16 amino acids. The germline gives CDR1 LNHNV, CDR2 YYDKDF (reference sequence). CDR3 sequence (DNA): TGTGCCACCAGCAGAGGCACTAGCGGCCACACCGGGGAGCTGTTTTTT. Its protein is CATSRGTSGHTGELFF.

The chain combines TRBV18 with TRBJ2-1; D is possibly TRBD2 (5 bases). The CDR3 loop spans 15 amino acids. Germline values: CDR1 KGHSH, CDR2 LQKENI. With 2 bases removed from V and 0 bases from J, the gap between germline ends came to 8 bases. The CDR3 coding sequence is TGTGCCAGCTCACCATCCGAGGGCTCCTACAATGAGCAGTTCTTC. Its translation is CASSPSEGSYNEQFF.

V and J are TRBV18 and TRBJ1-5, with a possible D match to TRBD1 (6 bases). The CDR3 is 12 residues long. Germline V gene data show CDR1 as KGHSH and CDR2 as LQKENI. V lost 8 bases, J lost 7 bases, and 12 bases lay in between. The CDR3 DNA follows: TGTGCCAGCACTCGGAGGGGGCAGCCCCAGCATTTT. This codes for CASTRRGQPQHF. Full variable domain (outside the CDR3, taken from reference TRBV18 and TRBJ1-5): NAGVMQNPRHLVRRRGQEARLRCSPMKGHSHVYWYRQLPEEGLKFMVYLQKENIIDESGMPKERFSAEFPKEGPSILRIQQVVRGDSAAYFCASTRRGQPQHFGDGTRLSIL.

The chain has TRBV10-2 and TRBJ2-6, with 7 bases fitting TRBD1. This CDR3 has 17 residues. J gave up 2 bases and V 2 bases, and 6 bases lay outside the gene matches. Per the germline V gene, CDR1 is WSHSY and CDR2 is SAAADI. This chain's CDR3 is CASSETPQGTGANVLTF. For the CDR3, the DNA is TGCGCCAGCAGTGAGACACCACAGGGGACTGGGGCCAACGTCCTGACTTTC.